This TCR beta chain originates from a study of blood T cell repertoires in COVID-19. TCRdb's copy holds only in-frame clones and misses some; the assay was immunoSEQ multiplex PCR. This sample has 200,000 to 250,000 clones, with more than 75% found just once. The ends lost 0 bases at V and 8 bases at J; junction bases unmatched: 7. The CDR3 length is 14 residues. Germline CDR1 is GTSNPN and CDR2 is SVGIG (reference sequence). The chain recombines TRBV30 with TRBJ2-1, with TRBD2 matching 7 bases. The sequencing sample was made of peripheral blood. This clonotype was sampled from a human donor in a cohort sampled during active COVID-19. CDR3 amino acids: CAWSVHGGWDEQFF. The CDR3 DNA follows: TGTGCCTGGAGTGTTCACGGGGGGTGGGATGAGCAGTTCTTC.